This TCR beta chain was identified in a study (dated by TCRdb to between 2015 and 2017). The study in broad terms: The study set out to test whether tumor-infiltrating Tregs in breast cancer get recruited from blood Tregs or are instead converted in situ from other CD4+ T cell subsets. Results and caveats for the whole study, not just this receptor: In terms of TCR gene usage, tumor memory CD4+ T cells clustered together with blood and lymph node memory CD4+ cells, as well as with lymph node naive CD4+ cells. Rather than covering whole repertoires, validation in the larger cohort was restricted to a single TCR beta V-J rearrangement. The greatest overlap of tumor-infiltrating Treg TCR alpha and beta sequences was with tumor naive CD4+ T cells, followed next by blood naive CD4+ T cells.

The Miltenyi Naive CD4+ T Cell Isolation kit was used to purify naive CD4+ T cells, and CD25 microbeads were used to remove Tregs. Tregs, naive and memory CD4+ T cells from tumor, blood and ipsilateral draining lymph nodes of five breast cancer patients underwent full-length TCR alpha and beta sequencing. Ficoll density gradient centrifugation was used to isolate mononuclear cells from either lymph nodes or 50 ml of peripheral blood. A purity exceeding 90% was confirmed by FACS for the sorted cell populations. The CDR3, cysteine through phenylalanine, is 16 amino acids long. The sequence is cut down to CDR3 DNA, 48 bases in frame from base 1. Via the germline V gene, CDR1 is SGHRS and CDR2 YFSETQ. V sheds 0 bases and J sheds 1 base, leaving 13 bases between their ends. This clonotype was recorded a few times. Its antigen remains unidentified. It has no much larger one-base neighbor in the sample; base qualities were not kept.

Full-length TCR variable regions were amplified by 5' RACE PCR using constant-region reverse primers, and then by semi-nested PCR using Nested Universal Primer A. The ReliaPrep RNA Cell Miniprep System was used to extract total RNA, which was then reverse transcribed into 5'RACE-ready cDNA with the SMARTer RACE 5'/3' Kit. Multiplex adaptors were used to barcode the full-length TCR alpha and beta libraries, which were then sequenced on an Illumina MiSeq. The source study handled its data this way. For each of nine subset-tissue groups, sequencing data from the five patients were pooled, and the groups were compared by unsupervised clustering of TCR gene usage. Repertoire similarity was calculated with the Morisita-Horn index, weighting shared sequences by their contribution to each repertoire. In-frame beta chains were kept once TCRdb had trimmed the public reads at Q25 with fastp and called clones with MiXCR. Records with the same CDR3 protein are collapsed into one entry carrying the most frequent genes and DNA. TCRdb's processing, not the study's, gives the V and J calls here. The sample includes about 46,000 distinct CDR3 sequences, with 25% to 30% observed a single time. Roughly 1.9% of the sample lies in the top ten.

The chain joins TRBV5-1 to TRBJ1-1; the D gene identity is not certain. The clonotype comes from a female donor with breast cancer. The sample taken for sequencing was naive CD4+ T cells sorted from blood. Taken with the paper, the label for cell subset or site translates to: naive CD4+ T cells, CD4+CD45RA+CD25-. CDR3 protein: CASSLAKSEPNTEAFF. The DNA sequence reads TGCGCCAGCAGCTTGGCCAAGTCAGAACCGAACACTGAAGCTTTCTTT.